The 10 T cell receptor beta chains below all came from one sample that was sequenced in a study of blood T cell repertoires in COVID-19. Profiled with immunoSEQ multiplex PCR; TCRdb holds only in-frame clones, not every one. The table records fewer than 40,000 clones, 70% to 90% of them present only once. Sequences were obtained from peripheral blood. The source is a man between 65 and 85 years old with active COVID-19.

This clone occurred once. V usage is TRBV18 and J usage is TRBJ1-3; D unresolved. Germline loops: CDR1 KGHSH, CDR2 LQKENI. Trimming removed 1 base from V and 4 bases from J, with 11 bases in between. CDR3 length equals 15 residues. The CDR3 coding sequence is TGTGCCAGCTCACCACGGGTCAGCAGGGGAAACACCATATATTTT. Translating gives CASSPRVSRGNTIYF.

The V gene is TRBV27, the J gene TRBJ2-7; TRBD1 aligns across 7 bases. Losses at the gene ends were 6 bases for V and 6 bases for J; bases not matched to a gene: 5. The CDR3 contains 12 residues. Germline CDR1 is MNHEY and CDR2 is SMNVEV (reference sequence). The CDR3 DNA reads as TGTGCCAGCAGACGACAGGGCGGCGAGCAGTACTTC. Translation gives CASRRQGGEQYF.

This sequence joins TRBV24-1 and TRBJ1-2; 10 bases agree with TRBD1. The CDR3 is made up of 13 amino acids. Germline V gene data show CDR1 as KGHDR and CDR2 as SFDVKD. Trimming cost V 5 bases and J 7 bases; bases outside gene matches: 3. CDR3 in amino acids: CATSAGTGAGYTF. DNA for the CDR3: TGTGCCACCAGTGCCGGGACAGGGGCTGGCTACACCTTC.

This chain uses TRBV2 with TRBJ2-1; 10 bases match TRBD2. Germline V gives CDR1 SNHLY, CDR2 FYNNEI. The CDR3 has 15 amino acids. V was pared by 1 base and J by 9 bases, with 6 bases of the junction left unmatched. In DNA, the CDR3 is TGTGCCAGCAGTGAAGTCCTAGCGGGAGTAGGTGAGCAGTTCTTC. Amino acid sequence: CASSEVLAGVGEQFF. The full variable domain, its missing parts supplied by reference TRBV2 and TRBJ2-1, is EPEVTQTPSHQVTQMGQEVILRCVPISNHLYFYWYRQILGQKVEFLVSFYNNEISEKSEIFDDQFSVERPDGSNFTLKIRSTKLEDSAMYFCASSEVLAGVGEQFFGPGTRLTVL.

This clone was observed a single time. The chain employs TRBV24-1 and TRBJ1-2; D may be TRBD1 (5 bases). CDR1 KGHDR and CDR2 SFDVKD come from the germline V gene. The CDR3 runs to 16 residues. V was clipped by 9 bases and J by 4 bases, with 23 bases between them. CDR3: CATPITNTIRVYGYTF. DNA for the CDR3: TGTGCCACCCCGATCACTAACACGATCAGGGTCTATGGCTACACCTTC.

This clone was picked up one time. V usage is TRBV2 and J usage is TRBJ2-3, with 9 bases aligning to TRBD2. The CDR3 consists of 15 residues. Germline-derived CDR1 and CDR2 are SNHLY and FYNNEI. V lost 3 bases and J lost 5; bases outside the gene matches: 6. CDR3 coding DNA: TGTGCCAGCAGTGACCAGGGCGGGAGGGGAGATACGCAGTATTTT. Translation: CASSDQGGRGDTQYF.

The chain combines TRBV6-5 with TRBJ1-4, with 10 bases matching TRBD1. The trim removed 4 bases at V and 8 bases at J, leaving 7 bases unmatched. The CDR3 extends over 15 amino acids. CDR1 is MNHEY, CDR2 SVGAGI, per germline. CDR3 in amino acids: CASSSPGTGEEKLFF. CDR3 bases: TGTGCCAGCAGTTCCCCCGGGACAGGGGAGGAAAAACTGTTTTTT.

This clone showed up just a few times. This chain joins TRBV20-1 and TRBJ2-3; a weak D match, TRBD2 (6 bases). The CDR3 consists of 11 residues. Trimming left V 0 bases short and J 13 bases short, with 11 bases between. CDR1 is DFQATT, CDR2 SNEGSKA, per germline (reference sequence). CDR3 DNA sequence: TGCAGTGCTAGAGATGGGTGGAGGGAGTATTTT. This codes for CSARDGWREYF.

The CDR3 spells CASSQDRDEQFF. The CDR3 nucleotides read TGCGCCAGCAGCCAAGACCGGGATGAGCAGTTCTTC. The chain employs TRBV4-3 and TRBJ2-1; D gene uncertain. Trimming removed 0 bases at V and 8 bases at J, with 5 bases between. There are 12 residues in the CDR3. Germline assignment: CDR1 LGHNA and CDR2 YSLEER.

This clone showed up just once. This rearrangement joins TRBV19 to TRBJ2-2; 7 bases line up with TRBD2. V lost 4 bases to trimming and J lost 3 bases; unmatched junction nucleotides: 8. CDR3 length equals 16 residues. In germline, CDR1 is LNHDA, CDR2 SQIVND (reference sequence). The CDR3 reads CASSNMGGIYTGELFF. The CDR3 nucleotides are TGTGCCAGTAGTAACATGGGGGGGATCTACACCGGGGAGCTGTTTTTT. Supplemented by reference TRBV19 and TRBJ2-2, the full variable domain reads DGGITQSPKYLFRKEGQNVTLSCEQNLNHDAMYWYRQDPGQGLRLIYYSQIVNDFQKGDIAEGYSVSREKKESFPLTVTSAQKNPTAFYLCASSNMGGIYTGELFFGEGSRLTVL.